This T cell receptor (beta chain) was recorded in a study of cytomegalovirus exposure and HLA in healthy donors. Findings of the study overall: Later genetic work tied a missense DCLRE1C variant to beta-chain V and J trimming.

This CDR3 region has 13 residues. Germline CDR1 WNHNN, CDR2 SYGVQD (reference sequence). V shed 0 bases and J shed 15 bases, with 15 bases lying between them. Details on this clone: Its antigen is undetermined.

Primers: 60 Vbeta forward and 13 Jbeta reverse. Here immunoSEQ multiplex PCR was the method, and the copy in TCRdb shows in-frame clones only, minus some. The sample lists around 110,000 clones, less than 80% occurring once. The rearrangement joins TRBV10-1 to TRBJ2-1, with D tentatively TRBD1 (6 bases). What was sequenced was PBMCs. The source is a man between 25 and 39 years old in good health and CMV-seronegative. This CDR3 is CASSESRQGRRFF. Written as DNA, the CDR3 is TGCGCCAGCAGTGAGTCGCGGCAGGGGAGAAGGTTCTTC.